Shown below are 20 T cell receptor beta chains from a single sample sequenced in a study of molecular identifiers for immune sequencing clone quantification. TCRdb used MiXCR to reprocess the PCR reads, holding one entry per CDR3 protein. The table shows 600,000 to 650,000 distinct CDR3 sequences, with about 20% occurring only once. Material: naive CD8+ T cells from blood, with Jurkat cell RNA spiked in. Subset in this sample: FACS-sorted CD8+CD4-CCR7+CD45RA+ naive T cells. These receptors originate from a human donor in good health. Some libraries in this study had Jurkat cell RNA spiked in.

This clonotype was seen at least ten times. The J gene is TRBJ2-5, the V gene TRBV10-3, with D unclear. V lost 0 bases and J lost 5, with 7 bases in between. CDR3 length: 13 amino acids. CDR1 is ENHRY, CDR2 SYGVKD, per germline. CDR3 residues: CAISESVGETQYF. The CDR3 DNA reads as TGTGCCATCAGTGAGTCGGTGGGGGAGACCCAGTACTTC.

The chain carries TRBV27 and TRBJ2-7, with TRBD1 matching 9 bases. The CDR3 loop spans 13 amino acids. Trimming took 8 bases from V and 3 from J; bases not matched to a gene: 5. Looked up from germline, CDR1 is MNHEY and CDR2 is SMNVEV (reference sequence). CDR3 sequence: CASCWGQGYEQYF. CDR3 nucleotides: TGTGCCAGCTGCTGGGGACAGGGCTACGAGCAGTACTTC.

This clonotype came up many times. The chain carries TRBV4-3 and TRBJ2-1; TRBD1 matches 9 bases. The CDR3 is 16 residues long. The V and J ends lost 6 bases and 8 bases, in that order; junction bases with no gene match: 14. In germline, CDR1 is LGHNA, CDR2 YSLEER. DNA of the CDR3: TGCGCCAGCAGTGCGAGAGGTAGGACAGGGGTGTATGAGCAGTTCTTC. It is translated as CASSARGRTGVYEQFF.

Turning to this clonotype: Since a much larger clone is just one base distant, this may be a read error. This chain joins TRBV6-6 and TRBJ1-5; D is ambiguous. Trimming took 7 bases from V and 9 from J, leaving 22 bases between them. Germline CDR1 is MNHNY and CDR2 is SVGAGI (reference sequence). The CDR3 runs 15 residues. The CDR3 spells CASTWVAASDRPQHF. The CDR3 nucleotides read TGTGCCAGCACTTGGGTGGCAGCTTCGGATCGGCCCCAGCATTTT.

This clonotype was seen many times. The chain links TRBV20-1 to TRBJ2-7; 11 nucleotides align to TRBD2. Germline V CDR1 and CDR2: DFQATT, SNEGSKA (reference sequence). J gave up 6 bases and V 3 bases, and 13 bases lay outside the gene matches. The CDR3 contains 16 residues. CDR3 DNA sequence: TGCAGTGCTAGCTCAGATGGTAGCGGGAGGGCCTTCGAGCAGTACTTC. It encodes CSASSDGSGRAFEQYF.

The gene calls are TRBV5-3 and TRBJ2-7; D ambiguous. TRBV5-3 is labeled an ORF, and its function is uncertain. The ends were cut back, 0 bases at V and 2 bases at J, with 6 bases in the middle. The CDR3 extends over 13 amino acids. CDR3 bases: TGTGCCAGAAGCTTGGACCTGACCTACGAGCAGTACTTC. Translating it yields CARSLDLTYEQYF.

This sequence joins TRBV12-2 and TRBJ2-3; the table's D call, TRBD1, was not checked against the DNA. TRBV12-2 is a recognized pseudogene. This CDR3 spans 16 amino acids. DNA for the CDR3: TGTGCAAGTCGCTCCCGGTGGGACAGCCACACAGATACGCAGTATTTT. This sequence encodes CASRSRWDSHTDTQYF.

V and J are TRBV4-1 and TRBJ2-5, with 13 bases lining up with TRBD2. The CDR3 has 17 residues. Germline lookup yields CDR1 MGHRA and CDR2 YSYEKL. J was trimmed by 3 bases and V by 1 base; bases with no gene match: 5. CDR3 protein: CASSQGTGLAGEETQYF. Here the CDR3 DNA reads TGCGCCAGCAGCCAAGGGACAGGACTAGCGGGAGAAGAGACCCAGTACTTC.

In its sample, this clonotype was seen many times. The rearrangement uses TRBV4-1 and TRBJ1-1; possibly TRBD1 for D (5 bases). V dropped 1 base and J dropped 2 bases, with 11 bases sitting between them. Germline CDR1 is MGHRA and CDR2 is YSYEKL. This CDR3 spans 15 amino acids. The CDR3 DNA reads as TGCGCCAGCAGCCAAGCTGGGGGGGGTAACACTGAAGCTTTCTTT. It encodes CASSQAGGGNTEAFF.

This clonotype has ten or more counts. The chain is built from TRBV28 and TRBJ2-1; 13 nucleotides align to TRBD2. The V gene end was trimmed by 1 base and the J gene end by 8 bases; junction bases not matched to a gene: 5. The CDR3 length is 16 residues. CDR1 and CDR2 (germline): MDHEN, SYDVKM. The CDR3 nucleotides read TGTGCCAGCAGTTTATTCGGACTAGCGGGGGTGTATGAGCAGTTCTTC. As protein: CASSLFGLAGVYEQFF.

This clonotype has at least ten counts. The chain joins TRBV12-3 or TRBV12-4 to TRBJ2-3; 10 bases line up with TRBD2. The CDR3 is 12 amino acids. The ends lost 6 bases at V and 11 bases at J; junction bases unmatched: 5. The CDR3 region is CASSFTSGEQYF. CDR3 DNA: TGTGCCAGCAGCTTCACTAGCGGGGAGCAGTATTTT.

Many counts were recorded for this clonotype. The rearrangement uses TRBV4-1 and TRBJ2-7; unclear D gene. This CDR3 comprises 14 residues. V was clipped by 4 bases and J by 1 base, with 11 bases between them. Germline V lookup: CDR1 MGHRA, CDR2 YSYEKL. Here the CDR3 reads CASSPGPESYEQYF. The CDR3 nucleotides are TGCGCCAGCAGCCCGGGCCCGGAATCCTACGAGCAGTACTTC.

The chain is built from TRBV1 and TRBJ2-7. TRBV1 is a listed pseudogene. The CDR3 covers 13 residues. CDR3 region: CTSSQVPNREQYF. DNA for the CDR3: TGCACCAGCAGCCAAGTTCCCAATCGCGAGCAGTACTTC.

The CDR3 protein is CASSIDLVQGAGGELFF. In DNA form, the CDR3 reads TGTGCCAGTAGTATAGATTTGGTACAGGGGGCCGGCGGGGAGCTGTTTTTT. V usage is TRBV19 and J usage is TRBJ2-2, with 9 bases that match TRBD1. Germline trimming cut 0 bases from V and 7 bases from J; bases unmatched to any gene: 9. Germline lookup yields CDR1 LNHDA and CDR2 SQIVND (reference sequence). CDR3 size: 17 residues.

This clonotype was observed a single time. A much bigger clone sits one base away, suggesting this may be a read error. The V gene is TRBV28, the J gene TRBJ1-1; D might be TRBD1 (6 bases). The CDR3 is 15 amino acids. The germline gives CDR1 MDHEN, CDR2 SYDVKM. The CDR3 DNA sequence: TGTGCCGGCAGTTTATTAGGACAGCCCAACACTGAAGCTTTCTTT. Translated: CAGSLLGQPNTEAFF.

This clonotype was counted only a few times. The chain carries TRBV7-3 and TRBJ2-1, with no clear D. Deletions cut 1 base from V and 3 bases from J, with 10 bases between. Looked up from germline, CDR1 is SGHTA and CDR2 is FQGTGA. The length of the CDR3 is 15 residues. CDR3 loop: CASSLSGNGYNEQFF. CDR3 DNA: TGTGCCAGCAGCTTAAGTGGTAACGGCTACAATGAGCAGTTCTTC.

To note about this clonotype: It may be a read error: a sequence one base away is much more abundant. The DNA for the CDR3 is TGCAGTGCGCACGCCCGGGACAGTGGCGGTAATGAGCAGTACTTC. Translation: CSAHARDSGGNEQYF. This chain connects TRBV20-1 to TRBJ2-3; 7 bases fit TRBD1. TRBJ2-7 matches the DNA end more closely, so the J call is doubtful. This CDR3 spans 15 amino acids. Germline V gene data show CDR1 as DFQATT and CDR2 as SNEGSKA (reference sequence).

This clonotype was found many times. V is TRBV30 and J is TRBJ2-6, with D maybe TRBD1 (6 bases). Per germline, CDR1 GTSNPN and CDR2 SVGIG (reference sequence). The CDR3 is 17 residues long. The V end lost 2 bases, the J end lost 2 bases, and 16 bases lay between the germline ends. This CDR3 reads CAWSLQGSLAGANVLTF. The CDR3 nucleotides are TGTGCCTGGAGTTTACAGGGTTCCTTAGCTGGGGCCAACGTCCTGACTTTC.

Many counts were recorded for this clonotype. This chain connects TRBV4-1 to TRBJ1-1; TRBD1 might be the D (5 bases). The CDR3 sequence is 16 residues long. Trimming left V 1 base short and J 6 bases short, with 18 bases between. Per the germline V gene, CDR1 is MGHRA and CDR2 is YSYEKL. The CDR3, as DNA: TGCGCCAGCAGCCAAGTTAAAGCCCAGGGAGGGCCTGAAGCTTTCTTT. Protein product: CASSQVKAQGGPEAFF.

On this clonotype itself: This may stem from a read error, because a much larger clone lies one nucleotide away. CDR3 in amino acids: CASSYSRGWEQYF. CDR3 DNA sequence: TGTGCCAGCAGTTACTCCCGGGGTTGGGAGCAGTACTTC. The chain has TRBV6-5 and TRBJ2-7; D is perhaps TRBD2 (5 bases). This CDR3 has 13 amino acids. V was clipped by 0 bases and J by 7 bases, with 10 bases between them. The germline V gene encodes CDR1 MNHEY and CDR2 SVGAGI.